These 24 T cell receptor beta chains came from one sample sequenced in a study of CD4 T cell repertoires in COVID-19. No culture step preceded sequencing of the ex vivo isolated memory T cells. The protocol was immunoSEQ multiplex PCR, while the TCRdb copy is restricted to in-frame clones and leaves out a portion. Seen here are tens of thousands of clones, around 87% observed once, and the top ten hold less than 0.75%. Material: central memory CD4+ T cells from blood, obtained before the COVID-19 pandemic. These receptors originate from a human donor who had COVID-19.

The chain is built from TRBV6-1 and TRBJ1-1; 7 positions agree with TRBD1. The trim removed 1 base at V and 11 bases at J, leaving 13 bases unmatched. The germline CDR1 and CDR2 sequences are MNHNS and SASEGT. The CDR3 consists of 15 residues. CDR3 nucleotides: TGTGCCAGCAGTGAAGTTGGGCAGGGGGGTTACAAGGCTTTCTTT. It encodes CASSEVGQGGYKAFF.

This rearrangement joins TRBV5-1 to TRBJ2-7, with D hard to call. This CDR3 region has 14 residues. Trimming took 0 bases from V and 2 from J, leaving 9 bases between them. The germline CDR1 and CDR2 sequences are SGHRS and YFSETQ. The CDR3, as DNA: TGCGCCAGCAGCTTGGGAGAGGCTACCTACGAGCAGTACTTC. Encoded protein: CASSLGEATYEQYF.

This clone showed up just once. The chain has TRBV9 and TRBJ2-5, with TRBD1 matching over 7 bases. V trimming: 2 bases; J trimming: 2 bases; junction bases outside the gene matches: 3. Germline assignment: CDR1 SGDLS and CDR2 YYNGEE. The CDR3 has 14 amino acids. This CDR3 reads CASSVGTAQETQYF. The CDR3, as DNA: TGTGCCAGCAGCGTCGGGACAGCTCAAGAGACCCAGTACTTC.

This chain joins TRBV29-1 and TRBJ2-2, with D possibly matching TRBD2 (5 bases). The V end was cut by 5 bases, the J end by 2 bases, with 6 bases between. Germline V gene sequence: CDR1 SQVTM, CDR2 ANQGSEA. CDR3 size: 12 residues. CDR3 residues: CSVRGNTGELFF. DNA of the CDR3: TGCAGCGTTCGGGGTAACACCGGGGAGCTGTTTTTT.

The rearrangement links TRBV7-6 to TRBJ2-3, with 8 bases lining up with TRBD1. The CDR3 covers 14 residues. The ends lost 5 bases at V and 3 bases at J; junction bases unmatched: 4. The germline V gene has CDR1 SGHVS and CDR2 FNYEAQ. The CDR3 DNA follows: TGTGCCAGCAGCAGAGGACAGGGAACAGATACGCAGTATTTT. Translated, it gives CASSRGQGTDTQYF.

The genes are TRBV5-1 and TRBJ1-4, with D unclear. The V end was cut by 4 bases, the J end by 7 bases, with 20 bases between. Germline-derived CDR1 and CDR2 are SGHRS and YFSETQ. This CDR3 has 16 residues. The CDR3 loop is CASSLGKVAVGEKLFF. CDR3 nucleotides: TGCGCCAGCAGCCTCGGGAAGGTAGCGGTCGGTGAAAAACTGTTTTTT.

The chain has TRBV13 and TRBJ1-5; D call uncertain. This CDR3 spans 17 amino acids. The V and J ends lost 0 bases and 3 bases respectively, with 15 bases between them. Germline V gene sequence: CDR1 PRHDT, CDR2 FYEKMQ (reference sequence). The CDR3 DNA is TGTGCCAGCAGCTTAGGCTCCGGGATCCGGCACAATCAGCCCCAGCATTTT. This translates into CASSLGSGIRHNQPQHF.

This sequence joins TRBV9 and TRBJ1-6; 7 bases align to TRBD1. CDR1 is SGDLS, CDR2 YYNGEE, per germline. CDR3 length equals 15 residues. The J segment lost 8 bases and the V segment lost 3 bases, leaving 8 bases of the junction unmatched. DNA of the CDR3: TGTGCCAGCAGCGCAGTTGGCGGACAGGATTCACCCCTCCACTTT. Its protein product is CASSAVGGQDSPLHF.

CDR3 sequence reads: CASSLEPQNTEAFF. DNA for the CDR3: TGTGCCAGCAGCTTAGAGCCCCAAAACACTGAAGCTTTCTTT. The chain carries TRBV7-6 and TRBJ1-1; D is ambiguous. Germline V CDR1 and CDR2: SGHVS, FNYEAQ. V was shortened by 1 base and J by 2 bases, with 8 bases between the two germline ends. CDR3 length: 14 residues.

The chain links TRBV7-2 to TRBJ2-7, with 9 bases that match TRBD2. V dropped 5 bases and J dropped 7; count of bases not matched to a gene: 6. Germline CDR1 SGHTA, CDR2 FQGNSA. CDR3 length equals 13 residues. Here the CDR3 reads CASSQTSGGEQYF. The CDR3 DNA reads as TGTGCCAGCAGCCAGACTAGCGGTGGAGAGCAGTACTTC.

The J gene is TRBJ1-1, the V gene TRBV6-4, with D perhaps matching TRBD1 (5 bases). Looked up from germline, CDR1 is MRHNA and CDR2 is SNTAGT. V was clipped by 5 bases and J by 1 base, with 8 bases between them. The CDR3 loop spans 13 amino acids. The CDR3 nucleotides read TGTGCCAGCAGTAACACAGGGAACACTGAAGCTTTCTTT. Translation: CASSNTGNTEAFF.

The chain carries TRBV6-1 and TRBJ1-6; D is uncertain. Trimming shortened V by 1 base and J by 0 bases, and 10 bases separated the two germline ends. The CDR3 length is 17 residues. Looked up from germline, CDR1 is MNHNS and CDR2 is SASEGT. The CDR3 region has the DNA TGTGCCAGCAGTGAAGAAGCCGGGAGCTCCTATAATTCACCCCTCCACTTT. Amino acids: CASSEEAGSSYNSPLHF.

V usage is TRBV28 and J usage is TRBJ2-7; D ambiguous. V was trimmed by 6 bases and J by 3 bases, leaving 6 bases between them. The length of the CDR3 is 11 residues. Germline V lookup: CDR1 MDHEN, CDR2 SYDVKM. In DNA form, the CDR3 reads TGTGCCAGCAGCGCGGTCTACGAGCAGTACTTC. Its translation is CASSAVYEQYF.

The chain joins TRBV10-2 to TRBJ2-7; 9 bases agree with TRBD2. Germline V lookup: CDR1 WSHSY, CDR2 SAAADI. V dropped 1 base and J dropped 3; count of bases not matched to a gene: 4. The CDR3 contains 15 residues. The CDR3 sequence: CASSEYGGRDYEQYF. The CDR3 bases are TGCGCCAGCAGTGAGTACGGCGGGAGGGACTACGAGCAGTACTTC.

The chain recombines TRBV28 with TRBJ2-1; the D is unclear. The CDR3 is made up of 14 amino acids. Trimming shortened V by 6 bases and J by 5 bases, and 14 bases separated the two germline ends. Germline CDR1 is MDHEN and CDR2 is SYDVKM. The CDR3, as DNA: TGTGCCAGCAGCACTCCCCTAAACGACAATGAGCAGTTCTTC. This codes for CASSTPLNDNEQFF.

The rearrangement links TRBV6-5 to TRBJ1-4; the match to TRBD1 covers 8 bases. The germline V gene has CDR1 MNHEY and CDR2 SVGAGI. CDR3 length: 13 amino acids. J lost 7 bases, V lost 2 bases, and 0 bases had no gene match. The CDR3 DNA sequence: TGTGCCAGCAGTTACGACAGGGGTGAAAAACTGTTTTTT. Translated: CASSYDRGEKLFF.

This sequence joins TRBV7-3 and TRBJ1-2; TRBD1 agrees at 8 bases. With 5 bases clipped from V and 2 bases from J, the junction kept 10 bases outside the gene matches. The CDR3 length is 16 residues. Germline V CDR1 and CDR2: SGHTA, FQGTGA. CDR3: CASSEQGGIANYGYTF. Here the CDR3 DNA reads TGTGCCAGCAGCGAACAGGGGGGCATAGCGAACTATGGCTACACCTTC.

The rearrangement links TRBV19 to TRBJ1-4; TRBD1 matches 9 bases. CDR3 size: 15 residues. Germline V CDR1 and CDR2: LNHDA, SQIVND (reference sequence). Germline trimming cut 5 bases from V and 4 bases from J; bases unmatched to any gene: 5. CDR3 loop: CASSPGQGVNEKLFF. The CDR3 DNA reads TGTGCCAGTAGTCCGGGACAGGGTGTTAATGAAAAACTGTTTTTT.

The J gene is TRBJ2-7, the V gene TRBV19; 8 bases match TRBD2. CDR3 length equals 14 residues. Trimming removed 6 bases from V and 2 bases from J; junction bases left unmatched: 6. Germline V CDR1 and CDR2: LNHDA, SQIVND (reference sequence). The CDR3 loop is CASRTSVPPYEQYF. The CDR3, as DNA: TGTGCCAGTAGGACTAGCGTCCCGCCCTACGAGCAGTACTTC. The full variable domain, rest sourced from reference TRBV19 and TRBJ2-7, is DGGITQSPKYLFRKEGQNVTLSCEQNLNHDAMYWYRQDPGQGLRLIYYSQIVNDFQKGDIAEGYSVSREKKESFPLTVTSAQKNPTAFYLCASRTSVPPYEQYFGPGTRLTVT.

The chain has TRBV19 and TRBJ1-5, with D possibly being TRBD1 (6 bases). Trimming removed 9 bases from V and 5 bases from J, with 14 bases in between. Germline V gene lookup returns CDR1 LNHDA and CDR2 SQIVND (reference sequence). This CDR3 has 13 residues. CDR3 region: CASHGTPDQPQHF. The CDR3 bases are TGTGCCAGCCACGGGACACCAGATCAGCCCCAGCATTTT.

The CDR3 protein is CASSLHGAYEQYF. As DNA, the CDR3 is TGTGCCAGCAGCTTACACGGAGCCTACGAGCAGTACTTC. This sequence joins TRBV11-3 and TRBJ2-7; no clear D gene. This CDR3 is built from 13 residues. Germline-derived CDR1 and CDR2 are SGHNT and YENEEA. Trimming pared 2 bases from V and 2 bases from J, leaving 7 bases between.

The CDR3 DNA reads as TGTGCCAGCAGTCGAAGGACAGTCCCAGATACGCAGTATTTT. Its protein product is CASSRRTVPDTQYF. The V gene is TRBV25-1, the J gene TRBJ2-3, with a possible D match to TRBD1 (6 bases). Germline V gives CDR1 MGHDK, CDR2 SYGVNS. Trimming cost V 5 bases and J 4 bases, with 13 bases left between them. CDR3 length: 14 residues.

The rearrangement uses TRBV5-8 and TRBJ2-7; the match to TRBD2 covers 8 bases. Germline lookup yields CDR1 SGHTS and CDR2 YDEGEE. The J segment lost 3 bases and the V segment lost 0 bases, leaving 2 bases of the junction unmatched. There are 14 residues in the CDR3. DNA of the CDR3: TGTGCCAGCAGCTTGGAACTAGCGGACTACGAGCAGTACTTC. Encoded protein: CASSLELADYEQYF.

V and J are TRBV6-5 and TRBJ2-5; D not resolved. This CDR3 spans 13 amino acids. Trimming cost V 2 bases and J 0 bases, with 4 bases left between them. Germline CDR1 is MNHEY and CDR2 is SVGAGI. CDR3 nucleotide sequence: TGTGCCAGCAGTTACGACTACCAAGAGACCCAGTACTTC. Its protein is CASSYDYQETQYF.